These 25 T cell receptor beta chains were sequenced from one sample in a study of shared clonotypes between healthy human individuals. The table came from immunoSEQ multiplex PCR; TCRdb's copy has only in-frame clones and leaves some out. The profile covers some 2,000,000 clones, with roughly 95% appearing a single time and approximately 0.13% taken by the ten largest. Sequenced material: naive CD4+ T cells sorted from blood. As to subset: CD45RA+ positively selected. The origin of the receptors is a man younger than 35 in good health.

The chain has TRBV9 and TRBJ2-7; D uncertain. Trimming took 0 bases from V and 6 from J, leaving 19 bases between them. This CDR3 has 16 amino acids. The germline gives CDR1 SGDLS, CDR2 YYNGEE. The CDR3 bases are TGTGCCAGCAGCGTAGGGTCTGGGATCGGGTTGCGCGAGCAGTACTTC. Translated: CASSVGSGIGLREQYF.

This clone occurred once. The sample holds other DNA sequences that translate to the same CDR3. This rearrangement joins TRBV5-1 to TRBJ2-5; 12 bases map to TRBD2. The CDR3 is 16 amino acids. The V segment lost 4 bases and the J segment 5 bases; nucleotides outside the gene matches: 9. Germline CDR1 SGHRS, CDR2 YFSETQ. CDR3 nucleotides: TGCGCCAGCAGCCTCCGACTAGCGGGGGTAGGGGAGACCCAGTACTTC. Amino acid sequence: CASSLRLAGVGETQYF. Together with reference TRBV5-1 and TRBJ2-5, the CDR3 gives the full variable domain: KAGVTQTPRYLIKTRGQQVTLSCSPISGHRSVSWYQQTPGQGLQFLFEYFSETQRNKGNFPGRFSGRQFSNSRSEMNVSTLELGDSALYLCASSLRLAGVGETQYFGPGTRLLVL.

A single count supports this clone. This specimen includes other DNA sequences encoding the same CDR3. V and J are TRBV10-3 and TRBJ1-1; D remains unclear. CDR1 and CDR2 (germline): ENHRY, SYGVKD. This CDR3 spans 13 amino acids. Deletions cut 0 bases from V and 2 bases from J, with 4 bases between. CDR3 coding DNA: TGTGCCATCAGTGAGTCCCTTAACACTGAAGCTTTCTTT. Translated: CAISESLNTEAFF.

The chain carries TRBV11-2 and TRBJ2-1; weak D call: TRBD1 (6 bases). Between the trimmed V and J ends, which lost 1 base and 3 bases, there was a span of 10 bases. This CDR3 has 15 residues. Per germline, CDR1 SGHAT and CDR2 FQNNGV. CDR3 loop: CASSLGQAFYNEQFF. As DNA, the CDR3 is TGTGCCAGCAGCTTAGGACAGGCTTTCTACAATGAGCAGTTCTTC.

The CDR3 sequence is CASSERTHKTDTQYF. The CDR3 nucleotides read TGTGCCAGCAGTGAAAGGACACACAAAACAGATACGCAGTATTTT. This chain connects TRBV6-1 to TRBJ2-3; maybe TRBD1 (5 bases). The CDR3 totals 15 residues. CDR1 and CDR2 (germline): MNHNS, SASEGT. Trimming left V 2 bases short and J 3 bases short, with 12 bases between.

This chain links TRBV5-6 with TRBJ1-1; TRBD1 might be the D (6 bases). V shed 4 bases and J shed 1 base, with 14 bases lying between them. CDR1 is SGHDT, CDR2 YYEEEE, per germline. CDR3 length equals 15 residues. As DNA, the CDR3 is TGTGCCAGCAGCGCGCTTAGGACAGCGAACACTGAAGCTTTCTTT. It specifies CASSALRTANTEAFF. The variable domain in full, completed from reference TRBV5-6 and TRBJ1-1, reads DAGVTQSPTHLIKTRGQQVTLRCSPKSGHDTVSWYQQALGQGPQFIFQYYEEEERQRGNFPDRFSGHQFPNYSSELNVNALLLGDSALYLCASSALRTANTEAFFGQGTRLTVV.

The rearrangement uses TRBV5-1 and TRBJ2-2; the match to TRBD1 covers 10 bases. The junction had 4 bases not matched to a gene; V was cut back by 4 bases and J by 1 base. This CDR3 contains 16 residues. Germline-derived CDR1 and CDR2 are SGHRS and YFSETQ. In DNA, the CDR3 is TGCGCCAGCAGCGCCCGGACAGGGGGGAACACCGGGGAGCTGTTTTTT. It translates to CASSARTGGNTGELFF.

V and J are TRBV5-4 and TRBJ1-3; D is unclear. CDR1 is SGHNT, CDR2 YYREEE, per germline (reference sequence). The CDR3 is 15 amino acids. V was trimmed by 0 bases and J by 2 bases, leaving 9 bases between them. The CDR3 sequence is CASSLDPTAGNTIYF. The CDR3 DNA reads as TGTGCCAGCAGCTTGGATCCCACGGCTGGAAACACCATATATTTT.

The sample holds one count of this clone. The chain is built from TRBV29-1 and TRBJ2-7, with a possible D match to TRBD2 (5 bases). Trimming pared 6 bases from V and 0 bases from J, leaving 9 bases between. Germline CDR1 SQVTM, CDR2 ANQGSEA. The CDR3 spans 12 residues. This CDR3 is CSVEEDSYEQYF. The CDR3 nucleotides read TGCAGCGTCGAGGAGGACTCCTACGAGCAGTACTTC.

The chain has TRBV7-8 and TRBJ1-6; TRBD1 matches at 8 bases. Germline lookup yields CDR1 SGHVS and CDR2 FQNEAQ. Germline trimming cut 6 bases from V and 8 bases from J; bases unmatched to any gene: 9. This CDR3 contains 15 residues. As DNA, the CDR3 is TGTGCCAGCAGGGGATGGACAGGGAAACATTCACCCCTCCACTTT. Amino acid sequence: CASRGWTGKHSPLHF.

The V call is TRBV6-1, the J call TRBJ2-7; D is uncertain. CDR1 and CDR2 from the germline V gene are MNHNS and SASEGT. Deletions cut 3 bases from V and 0 bases from J, with 12 bases between. The CDR3 runs to 15 residues. For the CDR3, the DNA is TGTGCCAGCAGTGAGAACTCGGTTAGCTCCTACGAGCAGTACTTC. This gives the protein CASSENSVSSYEQYF.

The chain uses TRBV19 and TRBJ2-7; maybe TRBD2 (6 bases). This CDR3 has 17 residues. Per germline, CDR1 LNHDA and CDR2 SQIVND (reference sequence). V gave up 1 base and J gave up 3 bases, with 19 bases separating them. The CDR3: CASSIGRGREQFYEQYF. The CDR3 region has the DNA TGTGCCAGTAGTATAGGGAGGGGAAGGGAGCAGTTCTACGAGCAGTACTTC.

The chain recombines TRBV28 with TRBJ2-3; 7 nucleotides line up with TRBD1. This CDR3 spans 12 amino acids. Germline CDR1 reads MDHEN; CDR2 reads SYDVKM. J lost 5 bases, V lost 6 bases, and 2 bases had no gene match. The CDR3 is CASRTGLDTQYF. The CDR3 region has the DNA TGTGCCAGCAGGACAGGGTTAGATACGCAGTATTTT.

The chain has TRBV5-1 and TRBJ2-7; possible D gene TRBD2, 5 bases. V was trimmed by 2 bases and J by 3 bases, leaving 9 bases between them. This CDR3 contains 13 residues. Germline-derived CDR1 and CDR2 are SGHRS and YFSETQ. The CDR3 reads CASSFGVNYEQYF. CDR3 coding DNA: TGCGCCAGCAGCTTCGGGGTTAACTACGAGCAGTACTTC.

This chain links TRBV5-1 with TRBJ2-6; 8 nucleotides match TRBD1. Germline loops: CDR1 SGHRS, CDR2 YFSETQ. The CDR3 extends over 18 amino acids. J gave up 2 bases and V 1 base, and 8 bases lay outside the gene matches. The CDR3 region has the DNA TGCGCCAGCAGCTTGAATTTCAGGGGGCTAGCTGGGGCCAACGTCCTGACTTTC. Encoded protein: CASSLNFRGLAGANVLTF.

This rearrangement joins TRBV6-1 to TRBJ1-4; 11 bases map to TRBD1. The germline gives CDR1 MNHNS, CDR2 SASEGT. This CDR3 region has 19 residues. The trim removed 3 bases at V and 0 bases at J, leaving 9 bases unmatched. This CDR3 reads CASSELSGTGGPTNEKLFF. CDR3 coding DNA: TGTGCCAGCAGTGAGCTGTCTGGGACAGGGGGACCAACTAATGAAAAACTGTTTTTT.

This clone was seen a few times. The chain couples TRBV29-1 to TRBJ2-5; the match to TRBD2 covers 11 bases. J gave up 1 base and V 8 bases, and 15 bases lay outside the gene matches. From germline, CDR1 is SQVTM and CDR2 ANQGSEA. This CDR3 comprises 17 residues. CDR3 protein: CSHLSVAGGPVQETQYF. CDR3 in DNA: TGCAGCCATTTATCAGTAGCGGGAGGGCCGGTCCAAGAGACCCAGTACTTC.

This chain joins TRBV5-4 and TRBJ2-1; no reliable D call. The V end lost 0 bases, the J end lost 8 bases, and 9 bases lay between the germline ends. CDR1 and CDR2 from the germline V gene are SGHNT and YYREEE (reference sequence). This CDR3 is 13 amino acids long. The CDR3, as DNA: TGTGCCAGCAGCTTGGGGCAGGCGGATGAGCAGTTCTTC. This sequence encodes CASSLGQADEQFF. Full variable domain (remainder filled in from reference TRBV5-4 and TRBJ2-1): ETGVTQSPTHLIKTRGQQVTLRCSSQSGHNTVSWYQQALGQGPQFIFQYYREEENGRGNFPPRFSGLQFPNYSSELNVNALELDDSALYLCASSLGQADEQFFGPGTRLTVL.

V usage is TRBV6-1 and J usage is TRBJ2-7; TRBD2 might be the D (6 bases). The CDR3 has 13 amino acids. Trimming pared 8 bases from V and 2 bases from J, leaving 13 bases between. Germline-derived CDR1 and CDR2 are MNHNS and SASEGT. The CDR3 DNA reads as TGTGCCAGCGGCCGGGACTTTCCCTACGAGCAGTACTTC. It translates to CASGRDFPYEQYF.

The genes are TRBV10-3 and TRBJ2-3, with TRBD2 matching over 7 bases. The CDR3 totals 14 residues. The germline V gene has CDR1 ENHRY and CDR2 SYGVKD. V was clipped by 8 bases and J by 2 bases; unmatched bases: 7. CDR3 in amino acids: CAIGRLATTDTQYF. For the CDR3, the DNA is TGTGCCATCGGACGACTAGCTACCACAGATACGCAGTATTTT.

This chain uses TRBV6-5 with TRBJ2-2, with D possibly being TRBD2 (6 bases). Trimming took off 4 bases at V and 4 bases at J, with 16 bases between the two ends. The CDR3 runs 16 residues. The germline CDR1 and CDR2 sequences are MNHEY and SVGAGI. This chain's CDR3 is CASSFGWLASTGELFF. The CDR3 region has the DNA TGTGCCAGCAGTTTCGGTTGGCTAGCGAGCACCGGGGAGCTGTTTTTT.

The V gene is TRBV19, the J gene TRBJ2-3, with a possible D match to TRBD1 (6 bases). The V end lost 0 bases, the J end lost 3 bases, and 7 bases lay between the germline ends. The CDR3 runs 14 residues. Germline V gene data show CDR1 as LNHDA and CDR2 as SQIVND (reference sequence). The CDR3 bases are TGTGCCAGTAGTATAGATACAGGGACAGATACGCAGTATTTT. Its protein product is CASSIDTGTDTQYF.

This clone was seen a single time. V and J are TRBV10-1 and TRBJ2-3; 11 nucleotides agree with TRBD1. The CDR3 contains 15 residues. Germline V gene data show CDR1 as WNHNN and CDR2 as SYGVQD (reference sequence). J was trimmed by 5 bases and V by 7 bases; bases with no gene match: 8. CDR3 sequence: CASTAGTGGIDTQYF. The CDR3 nucleotides read TGCGCCAGCACAGCAGGGACAGGGGGAATAGATACGCAGTATTTT.

The V call is TRBV11-2, the J call TRBJ2-7; 9 bases match TRBD2. V trimming: 0 bases; J trimming: 4 bases; junction bases outside the gene matches: 10. Germline V gives CDR1 SGHAT, CDR2 FQNNGV. CDR3 size: 17 residues. The CDR3 sequence is CASSLDQAGGGRYEQYF. The CDR3 DNA sequence: TGTGCCAGCAGCTTAGACCAAGCGGGAGGAGGTAGATACGAGCAGTACTTC.

Concerning this clone itself: As the CDR3 is not closed by the conserved phenylalanine or tryptophan, this likely results from a read error. This chain connects TRBV30 to TRBJ1-6; 7 bases map to TRBD1. The V and J ends lost 3 bases and 9 bases, in that order; junction bases with no gene match: 5. The germline V gene encodes CDR1 GTSNPN and CDR2 SVGIG (reference sequence). This CDR3 is built from 13 residues. CDR3 nucleotide sequence: TGTGCCTGGAGAGACAGGGCCAGTTCACCCCTCCACCTT. It codes for CAWRDRASSPLHL.